The 5 T cell receptor beta chains presented below share a single source sample, sequenced in a study of early T cells in non-severe SARS-CoV-2 infection. One entry per CDR3 protein results from TCRdb running MiXCR on the 5' RACE reads. The table lists tens of thousands of distinct CDR3 sequences, about 15% of them singletons. The sample consisted of whole blood. The receptors derive from an adult who was a healthcare worker with PCR-confirmed SARS-CoV-2 infection or an uninfected control (not recorded which).

This clonotype was counted ten times or more. The rearrangement links TRBV5-1 to TRBJ2-2; D uncertain. The germline CDR1 and CDR2 sequences are SGHRS and YFSETQ. The CDR3 sequence is 14 residues long. Trimming took off 0 bases at V and 4 bases at J, with 7 bases between the two ends. As DNA, the CDR3 is TGCGCCAGCAGCTTGGGGCAGGTCACCGGGGAGCTGTTTTTT. This gives the protein CASSLGQVTGELFF.

The chain combines TRBV5-1 with TRBJ2-7; no definite D call. The CDR3 spans 13 residues. Trimming shortened V by 4 bases and J by 0 bases, and 8 bases separated the two germline ends. Per germline, CDR1 SGHRS and CDR2 YFSETQ. The CDR3 region has the DNA TGCGCCAGCAGCCCGGGCAACTCCTACGAGCAGTACTTC. Residues: CASSPGNSYEQYF.

This clonotype has a handful of counts. This chain uses TRBV28 with TRBJ1-2; D may be TRBD1 (5 bases). V shed 5 bases and J shed 4 bases, with 8 bases lying between them. This CDR3 has 12 residues. Germline loops: CDR1 MDHEN, CDR2 SYDVKM. CDR3 protein: CASSGHPYGYTF. The CDR3 DNA reads as TGTGCCAGCAGTGGACACCCCTATGGCTACACCTTC.

This rearrangement joins TRBV20-1 to TRBJ2-1; D gene unclear. The CDR3 loop spans 11 amino acids. The V end lost 0 bases, the J end lost 14 bases, and 11 bases lay between the germline ends. Germline values: CDR1 DFQATT, CDR2 SNEGSKA (reference sequence). The CDR3 DNA reads as TGCAGTGCTAGAGATCTGCCAGCAGAGTTCTTC. This codes for CSARDLPAEFF.

The J gene is TRBJ2-2, the V gene TRBV4-3; unclear D gene. Germline-derived CDR1 and CDR2 are LGHNA and YSLEER. The CDR3 extends over 10 amino acids. Trimming cost V 4 bases and J 6 bases, with 0 bases left between them. As DNA, the CDR3 is TGCGCCAGCAGCCCCGGGGAGCTGTTTTTT. Protein product: CASSPGELFF.